Listed below are T cell receptor beta chains from one sample, sequenced in a study of healthy donors' naive CD4 and CD8 T cells. A single record per CDR3 protein comes from TCRdb applying MiXCR to the reads. The sample yields about 180,000 distinct CDR3 sequences, 74% seen once. Sequencing input: naive CD4+ and CD8+ T cells sorted from blood, pooled from several donors. Receptors originate from a pool of human donors in good health; the sample pools cells from several healthy donors. Both conserved end residues are part of each CDR3. D genes are given only for firm matches. Clone size is stated in some rows and not others, as once, few, many or a class when expanded.

D,J,V,size,CDR3,DNA
.,TRBJ2-7,TRBV5-1,.,CASRWGVGSYEQYF,TGCGCCAGCAGATGGGGGGTTGGCTCCTACGAGCAGTACTTC
.,TRBJ2-1,TRBV24-1,.,CATSAPGLPIVGGYNEQFF,TGTGCCACCAGTGCGCCGGGACTCCCAATAGTGGGGGGTTACAATGAGCAGTTCTTC
.,TRBJ1-1,TRBV6-5,.,CASSYGWGNTEAFF,TGTGCCAGCAGTTACGGGTGGGGGAACACTGAAGCTTTCTTT
.,TRBJ1-1,TRBV18,.,CASSRKPDEKAFF,TGTGCCAGCTCAAGGAAACCTGACGAAAAAGCTTTCTTT
TRBD1,TRBJ1-2,TRBV29-1,.,CSVPTGEHYYGYTF,TGCAGCGTTCCCACAGGGGAACACTACTATGGCTACACCTTC
TRBD1,TRBJ2-3,TRBV18,.,CASSPLDRGDTQYF,TGTGCCAGCTCACCCCTGGACAGGGGAGATACGCAGTATTTT
.,TRBJ2-1,TRBV29-1,.,CSVEINNEQFF,TGCAGCGTTGAGATCAACAATGAGCAGTTCTTC
.,TRBJ1-3,TRBV12-3/TRBV12-4,.,CASSLNSGNTIYF,TGTGCCAGCAGCCTTAACTCTGGAAACACCATATATTTT
.,TRBJ1-3,TRBV4-3,.,CASSQDSQSANTIYF,TGCGCCAGCAGCCAAGATAGTCAGTCGGCAAACACCATATATTTT
.,TRBJ2-3,TRBV10-3,.,CAINPLADRTSTDTQYF,TGTGCCATCAATCCTTTGGCAGACCGGACTAGCACAGATACGCAGTATTTT
TRBD1,TRBJ1-5,TRBV19,.,CASKDRGNQPQHF,TGTGCCAGTAAGGACAGGGGCAATCAGCCCCAGCATTTT
.,TRBJ1-1,TRBV30,.,CAWSKRPEAFF,TGTGCCTGGAGTAAGAGGCCTGAAGCTTTCTTT
.,TRBJ2-7,TRBV30,.,CAWSLAGMSYEQYF,TGTGCCTGGAGTTTGGCAGGGATGTCCTACGAGCAGTACTTC
.,TRBJ2-1,TRBV27,few,CASSLGRDNEQFF,TGTGCCAGCAGTTTAGGCAGGGACAATGAGCAGTTCTTC
TRBD1,TRBJ1-3,TRBV5-1,.,CASSPGTVDSGNTIYF,TGCGCCAGCAGCCCCGGGACAGTTGACTCTGGAAACACCATATATTTT
.,TRBJ2-7,TRBV20-1,few,CSARGLQGILNEQYF,TGCAGTGCTAGAGGACTACAGGGAATTTTGAACGAGCAGTACTTC
.,TRBJ2-5,TRBV13,.,CASSFGRTQYF,TGTGCCAGCAGCTTCGGCCGGACCCAGTACTTC
TRBD1,TRBJ2-1,TRBV28,.,CASTEQGNEQFF,TGTGCCAGCACCGAACAGGGGAATGAGCAGTTCTTC
.,TRBJ1-2,TRBV29-1,once,CSVVNEFYGYTF,TGCAGCGTTGTAAATGAGTTCTATGGCTACACCTTC
.,TRBJ2-7,TRBV5-5,.,CASSQDNGGSPYEQYF,TGTGCCAGCAGCCAAGATAACGGCGGGTCCCCCTACGAGCAGTACTTC
.,TRBJ1-2,TRBV27,few,CASSPRELTKGYTF,TGCGCCAGCAGTCCCAGAGAGCTCACGAAGGGCTACACCTTC
.,TRBJ2-1,TRBV5-1,once,CASSPLDHNEQFF,TGTGCCAGCAGCCCACTGGACCACAATGAGCAGTTCTTC
TRBD2,TRBJ2-1,TRBV6-2/TRBV6-3,few,CASSHAIAGGYNEQFF,TGTGCCAGCAGTCACGCCATAGCGGGAGGGTACAATGAGCAGTTCTTC
.,TRBJ2-3,TRBV27,few,CASRGSTDTQYF,TGTGCCAGCAGGGGTAGCACAGATACGCAGTATTTT
.,TRBJ2-7,TRBV14,.,CASSQDFLPQYF,TGTGCCAGCAGCCAAGATTTCCTCCCGCAGTACTTC
.,TRBJ1-6,TRBV29-1,.,CSVQENSSSYNSPLHF,TGCAGCGTTCAGGAAAACTCGAGCTCCTATAATTCACCCCTCCACTTT
.,TRBJ1-5,TRBV30,.,CAWSVLGNQPQHF,TGTGCCTGGAGTGTATTGGGCAATCAGCCCCAGCATTTT
.,TRBJ1-2,TRBV29-1,.,CSVETTGHNYGYTF,TGCAGCGTTGAAACAACCGGTCATAACTATGGCTACACCTTC
.,TRBJ1-2,TRBV29-1,.,CSVADLHGYTF,TGCAGCGTTGCGGATCTACATGGCTACACCTTC
.,TRBJ2-7,TRBV27,once,CAAPESGPLYEQYF,TGTGCCGCGCCCGAATCGGGACCTCTCTACGAGCAGTACTTC
.,TRBJ2-6,TRBV19,few,CASSYRQLISGANVLTF,TGTGCCAGTAGTTATCGGCAGCTTATCTCTGGGGCCAACGTCCTGACTTTC
.,TRBJ1-5,TRBV19,.,CASSIDSLPLYSNQPQHF,TGTGCCAGTAGTATAGATTCCCTACCCTTATATAGCAATCAGCCCCAGCATTTT
.,TRBJ2-5,TRBV5-1,.,CASSLGAGSIETQYF,TGCGCCAGCAGCTTGGGTGCAGGGAGTATCGAGACCCAGTACTTC
.,TRBJ2-1,TRBV6-5,.,CASSEDGERYNEQFF,TGTGCCAGCAGTGAAGACGGAGAACGATACAATGAGCAGTTCTTC
.,TRBJ1-1,TRBV6-2/TRBV6-3,.,CASSLARTEAFF,TGTGCCAGCAGTCTCGCGCGCACTGAAGCTTTCTTT
.,TRBJ1-2,TRBV7-8,few,CASSSTLGISVHGYTF,TGTGCCAGCAGCTCTACCTTAGGGATCTCCGTCCATGGCTACACCTTC
.,TRBJ1-1,TRBV6-5,.,CASSYSKGNTEAFF,TGTGCCAGCAGTTACTCGAAAGGGAACACTGAAGCTTTCTTT
.,TRBJ1-3,TRBV19,.,CASSIPTDVRNTIYF,TGTGCCAGTAGTATCCCTACGGACGTGAGAAACACCATATATTTT
.,TRBJ1-6,TRBV27,.,CASRDSWGSYNSPLHF,TGTGCCAGCAGGGACAGCTGGGGCTCCTATAATTCACCCCTCCACTTT
.,TRBJ2-3,TRBV29-1,.,CSVAGGQTTDTQYF,TGCAGCGTTGCAGGGGGGCAAACCACAGATACGCAGTATTTT
TRBD2,TRBJ2-3,TRBV12-3/TRBV12-4,few,CASSLLAGTTDTQYF,TGTGCCAGCAGTTTACTAGCGGGGACCACAGATACGCAGTATTTT
.,TRBJ2-1,TRBV29-1,.,CSVALGPSSYNEQFF,TGCAGCGTGGCCTTAGGTCCGAGCTCCTACAATGAGCAGTTCTTC
.,TRBJ1-2,TRBV15,.,CATSRAPGPGGYTF,TGTGCCACCAGCAGAGCGCCTGGGCCGGGTGGCTACACCTTC
.,TRBJ1-1,TRBV19,once,CASSHRQWLNTEAFF,TGTGCCAGTAGTCACCGACAGTGGTTGAACACTGAAGCTTTCTTT
.,TRBJ2-7,TRBV19,.,CASSMPGQYYEQYF,TGTGCCAGTAGTATGCCCGGACAGTACTACGAGCAGTACTTC
.,TRBJ1-1,TRBV29-1,.,CSVRGDPHTEAFF,TGCAGCGTTAGGGGGGACCCCCACACTGAAGCTTTCTTT
.,TRBJ1-1,TRBV5-5,.,CASSFGTANTEAFF,TGTGCCAGCAGCTTTGGGACGGCGAACACTGAAGCTTTCTTT
TRBD1,TRBJ1-2,TRBV7-8,.,CASSPTDGQVYGYTF,TGTGCCAGCAGCCCTACTGATGGACAGGTGTATGGCTACACCTTC
TRBD2,TRBJ2-1,TRBV5-1,.,CASSIIAGEVNEQFF,TGCGCCAGCAGCATCATAGCGGGAGAAGTTAATGAGCAGTTCTTC
.,TRBJ2-1,TRBV19,few,CASRRRQLDEQFF,TGTGCCAGTAGGAGGCGGCAACTTGATGAGCAGTTCTTC
.,TRBJ2-3,TRBV7-2,.,CASSFPGDTQYF,TGTGCCAGCAGCTTCCCCGGAGATACGCAGTATTTT
TRBD1,TRBJ1-2,TRBV29-1,once,CSATQGPYGYTF,TGCAGCGCTACACAGGGGCCCTATGGCTACACCTTC
.,TRBJ2-5,TRBV29-1,.,CSALIGGQETQYF,TGCAGCGCTTTGATAGGGGGACAAGAGACCCAGTACTTC
.,TRBJ1-5,TRBV27,.,CASSLYGGGSNQPQHF,TGTGCCAGCAGTTTATATGGAGGGGGTAGCAATCAGCCCCAGCATTTT
.,TRBJ2-7,TRBV29-1,.,CSVVPSSGNEQYF,TGCAGCGTTGTACCCTCTTCTGGCAACGAGCAGTACTTC
.,TRBJ2-1,TRBV29-1,once,CSVVAESSYNEQFF,TGCAGCGTTGTAGCGGAGAGCTCCTACAATGAGCAGTTCTTC
.,TRBJ1-2,TRBV27,.,CASSFLAGAVYGYTF,TGTGCCAGCAGTTTCTTGGCAGGGGCGGTCTATGGCTACACCTTC
TRBD2,TRBJ2-7,TRBV29-1,.,CSVIGLADTYEQYF,TGCAGCGTGATCGGACTAGCGGACACCTACGAGCAGTACTTC
TRBD2,TRBJ2-1,TRBV24-1,.,CATSETSGRRGSGEQFF,TGTGCCACCAGTGAGACTAGCGGGAGGAGGGGATCGGGTGAGCAGTTCTTC
TRBD1,TRBJ1-1,TRBV29-1,.,CSAFGTGVSNTEAFF,TGCAGCGCCTTCGGGACAGGGGTGTCGAACACTGAAGCTTTCTTT